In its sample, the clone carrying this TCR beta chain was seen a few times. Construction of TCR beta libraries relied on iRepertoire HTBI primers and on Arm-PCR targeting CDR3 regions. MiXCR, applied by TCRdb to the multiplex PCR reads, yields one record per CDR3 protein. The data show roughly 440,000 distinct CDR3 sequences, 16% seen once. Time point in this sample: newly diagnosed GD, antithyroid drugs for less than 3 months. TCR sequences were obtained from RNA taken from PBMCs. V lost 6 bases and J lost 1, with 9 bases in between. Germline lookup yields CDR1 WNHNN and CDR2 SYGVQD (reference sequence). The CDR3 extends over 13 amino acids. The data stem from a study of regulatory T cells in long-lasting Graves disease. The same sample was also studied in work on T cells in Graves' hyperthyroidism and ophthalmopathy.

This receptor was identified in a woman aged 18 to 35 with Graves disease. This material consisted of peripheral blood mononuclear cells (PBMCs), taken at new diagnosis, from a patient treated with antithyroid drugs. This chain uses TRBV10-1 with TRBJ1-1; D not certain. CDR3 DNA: TGCGCCAGCAGAGACGGGAGGAACACTGAAGCTTTCTTT. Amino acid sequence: CASRDGRNTEAFF.